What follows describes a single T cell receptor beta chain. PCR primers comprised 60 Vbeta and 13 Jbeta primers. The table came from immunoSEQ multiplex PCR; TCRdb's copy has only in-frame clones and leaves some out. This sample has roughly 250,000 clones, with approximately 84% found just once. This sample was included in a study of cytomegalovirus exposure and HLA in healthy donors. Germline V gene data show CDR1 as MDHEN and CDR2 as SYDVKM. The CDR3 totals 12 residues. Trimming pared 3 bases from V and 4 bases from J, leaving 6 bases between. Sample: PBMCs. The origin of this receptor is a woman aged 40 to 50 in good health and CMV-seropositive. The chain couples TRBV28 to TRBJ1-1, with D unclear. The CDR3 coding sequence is TGTGCCAGCAGTTTCAGCGTCACTGAAGCTTTCTTT. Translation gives CASSFSVTEAFF.